This T cell receptor beta chain comes out of a study of identical twins (dated by TCRdb to the mid-2010s). The study in broad terms: To test whether fetal clonotypes persist, this study deep-sequenced TCR alpha and beta repertoires from monozygotic twins, from unrelated adults of various ages, and from cord blood. To rule out contamination, replicate twin experiments were performed at different times with different library preparation protocols. Results the study describes overall, beyond this receptor: Invariant T cells such as MAIT and iNKT could partly confound zero-insertion analyses, though diverse VJ usage argued against this for most clonotypes. Recombination models systematically underestimated out-of-frame TCR alpha sharing in monozygotic twins but agreed with sharing between unrelated individuals. Out-of-frame TCR alpha sequences shared between twins showed an excess of low generation-probability sequences compared with coincidental sharing between unrelated individuals. Abundant cord blood beta clonotypes carried fewer insertions; young adult naive repertoires showed a weaker similar trend, while memory repertoires showed none. The excess sharing between twins in beta out-of-frame sequences was weaker because fewer shared sequences reduced the signal-to-noise ratio. Conclusions relied on cross-sectional statistical analysis, since the same donors could not be followed over many years.

Only healthy Caucasian donors were included. The twin cohort consisted of three pairs of female monozygotic twins, all aged roughly 18 to 29 years. Peripheral blood mononuclear cells were used as the source from which RNA for TCR libraries was isolated. Libraries were constructed by 5' RACE. The run used an Illumina HiSeq 2000. Template switching introduced a universal primer binding site; the final cDNA contained a unique molecular identifier, enabling accurate counting of TCR cDNA molecules. First-strand cDNA for TCR alpha and beta chains was synthesized from specific primers in the conserved constant-segment region. To control for contamination, every cDNA library was double barcoded, receiving both a SMART-Mk sample barcode and Illumina barcodes. TruSeq adapter sequences and Illumina sample barcodes were added in two successive PCR steps. Sequencing of the TCR alpha and beta cDNA libraries was done on the Illumina HiSeq platform using custom primers. Per the original workflow: MiGEC was used to process raw reads and extract unique molecular identifiers, and MiXCR was used to find CDR3 positions. Recombination models were inferred per individual with the repgenHMM and IGoR tools using an EM algorithm. The tcR package in R was used for shared clonotype analysis, with sharing normalized by the product of cloneset sizes. To study raw recombination free of thymic and clonal selection effects, out-of-frame nonproductive sequences were analyzed. The public sequencing data were trimmed at Q25 with fastp and processed into clonotypes with MiXCR by TCRdb, which kept only in-frame beta chains. Every entry covers one CDR3 protein and lists the most common genes and DNA from its rows. The V and J calls come from TCRdb's annotation, not from the publication. Across this sample there are about 720,000 distinct CDR3 sequences, with over 8.5% seen only once. The top ten hold around 0.98% of the sample.

Notes on this clonotype: The antigen it recognizes is unknown. No base qualities exist here, and no much larger clone lies one base off it.

CDR1 SGHRS and CDR2 YFSETQ are derived from the germline V gene. V is reduced by 8 bases and J by 7 bases, leaving a spacing of 23 bases between them. The cysteine opens and the phenylalanine closes a CDR3 of 15 amino acids. The only DNA kept is the CDR3, 45 bases in frame from the first base. This sample was also put to use in a study of yellow fever vaccine responses in identical twins. Per that second paper: According to the authors, the vaccine-induced T cell response in identical twins seemed to be partly convergent and partly specific to each individual. In identical twins, the study followed T cell clones that responded to the vaccine with precision.

This receptor was obtained from a woman in her late teens or twenties in good health. This chain joins TRBV5-1 to TRBJ2-3; TRBD2 might be the D gene, on 7 matching bases. Input material: PBMCs. In nucleotides, the sequence is TGCGCCAGTATGGAGAAACGGGGGGCCGAAAATACGCAGTATTTT. Translated, this is CASMEKRGAENTQYF.